The T cell receptor beta chain described here comes from a study of T cell responses to AZD1222 COVID-19 vaccine (dated by TCRdb to the early 2020s). Study-level background: AZD1222 recipients whose second dose came at about 4 weeks and those whose second dose came at about 12 weeks were combined into one group, since spike-specific TCR depth and breadth did not differ between the two schedules. Trial participants were enrolled by age into subgroups of 18-55, 56-69 and 70-plus years, and around 140, 26 and 57 TCR-sequenced participants, respectively, were included in these subgroups. TCR sequencing was performed for roughly 240 trial participants, of whom about 200 were given two doses of AZD1222 and around 25 were given two doses of MenACWY control vaccine.

The time point label corresponds to: baseline before first vaccination. Vaccinee samples came from UK trials COV001 and COV002, including a single-blind randomized controlled phase 2/3 trial of AZD1222 (ChAdOx1 nCoV-19) in healthy adults. Trial participant PBMC samples were collected at day 0 and day 28 after the second dose for TCRbeta chain sequencing. Comment on this clone: The specificity of this receptor is unknown. Qualities for individual bases were not recorded, and no much larger clone is one base off.

Here is what the overall study found, with its caveats: CD4 TCRs associated with the vaccine covered the entire spike protein, and the dominant responses were in regions 160-218 and 743-854. A significant rise in spike-specific TCR breadth and depth was observed after two AZD1222 doses relative to day 0 and relative to MenACWY recipients. Participants were mostly white British and included more females than males, and it was suggested by the authors that clonal diversity may have been underestimated. Only 5 to 7 AZD1222 recipients were SARS-CoV-2 seropositive at baseline, limiting conclusions about previously exposed vaccinees. In the small 56-69-year group, the increase in depth fell short of significance, most likely because of low power. Reportedly, close to half of the unique spike-specific TCRs recognized epitopes lying outside the regions that are mutated in the B.1.351 and B.1.1.7 variants. Because no day 14 peak-response samples were available, the repertoires could be characterized only after the peak T cell response.

The CDR3 regions of human TCRbeta chains were analyzed by immunosequencing. As for how the authors treated the data: TCRs in the repertoires were matched against a reference library of SARS-CoV-2-specific TCRs that had been generated with the MIRA antigen-specificity platform. Breadth was defined as the fraction of unique TCRs that were SARS-CoV-2-associated, and depth was defined as the fraction of total T cells that were SARS-CoV-2-associated. Using the MIRA data, each spike-specific TCR was mapped to the spike region that the TCR reacts to and placed in a CD4 or CD8 class. Log10-transformed breadth and depth values were compared by one-way ANOVA with Sidak's multiple comparisons tests. In its TCRdb copy, this immuneACCESS table keeps in-frame sequences only and misses some clones. Where compared with another copy, unresolved V genes explain less than half of these, and the others have no known cause. V, J and clone size are taken as reported in that table, and D and trimming were inferred from the DNA itself. The sample records about 100,000 clones, 80% to 90% of which are singletons. The ten most abundant clones make up about 3.3% of the sample.

There are 15 amino acids in the CDR3, from cysteine to phenylalanine inclusive. Of the read, only the CDR3 DNA is kept; its 45 bases are in frame from base 1. A distance of 17 bases separates the germline ends of V and J, which lose 4 bases and 4 bases respectively. CDR1 and CDR2, looked up from the germline V gene (reference sequence), are MNHEY and SMNVEV. The receptor was isolated from an adult in good health. The rearranged segments are TRBV27 and TRBJ2-7; the D segment is perhaps TRBD1 or TRBD2, each sharing 5 matched bases. The sequencing used peripheral blood, collected on day 0 of AZD1222 vaccination. The DNA sequence reads TGTGCCAGCAGTTGGCTATCCCGGGGCAGATACGAGCAGTACTTC. This translates into CASSWLSRGRYEQYF.